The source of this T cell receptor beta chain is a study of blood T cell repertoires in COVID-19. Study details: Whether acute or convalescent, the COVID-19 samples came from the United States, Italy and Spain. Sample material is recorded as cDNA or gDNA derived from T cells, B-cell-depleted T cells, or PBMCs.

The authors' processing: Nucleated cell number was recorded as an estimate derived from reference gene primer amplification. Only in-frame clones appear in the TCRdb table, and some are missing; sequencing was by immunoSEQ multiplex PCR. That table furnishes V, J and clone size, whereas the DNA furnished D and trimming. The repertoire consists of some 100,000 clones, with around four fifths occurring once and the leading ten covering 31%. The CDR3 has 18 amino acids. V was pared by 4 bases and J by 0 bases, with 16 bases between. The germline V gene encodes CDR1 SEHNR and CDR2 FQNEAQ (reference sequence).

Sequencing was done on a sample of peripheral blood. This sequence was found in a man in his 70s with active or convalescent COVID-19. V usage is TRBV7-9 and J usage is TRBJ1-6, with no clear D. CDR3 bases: TGTGCCAGCAGCTCCTCCCCGGTGAGGAGCTCCTATAATTCACCCCTCCACTTT. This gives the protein CASSSSPVRSSYNSPLHF. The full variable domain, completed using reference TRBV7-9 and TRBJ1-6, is DTGVSQNPRHKITKRGQNVTFRCDPISEHNRLYWYRQTLGQGPEFLTYFQNEAQLEKSRLLSDRFSAERPKGSFSTLEIQRTEQGDSAMYLCASSSSPVRSSYNSPLHFGNGTRLTVT.